This paragraph covers one TCR beta chain sequence. Its target is not known. This sample stems from a study of shared clonotypes between healthy human individuals. Study as a whole: A donor's plate count was three for CD4 naive and three for CD4 memory; CD8 naive had two and CD8 memory one. General study findings and limits: Clonotypes not shared had lower generation probabilities than those common to all four donors. Sharing of clonotypes among donors was expected to vary with sequencing depth.

For each subset, genomic DNA was distributed in equal portions over several immunoSEQ plates. The method was immunoSEQ multiplex PCR; TCRdb's version includes in-frame clones alone and lacks a portion of them. The table has roughly 2,000,000 clones, approximately 94% seen once. Naive CD8 cells, CD45RO-negative and positively selected for CCR7, excluded terminally differentiated effector memory CD45RA+ cells. In germline, CDR1 is SGHRS, CDR2 YFSETQ. V lost 4 bases, J lost 4 bases, and 11 bases stayed unmatched. The CDR3 is 16 residues long. The chain combines TRBV5-1 with TRBJ2-7, with 10 positions matching TRBD1. Sequenced material: naive CD8+ T cells sorted from blood. The sequence derives from a man aged 18 to 30 in good health. The CDR3 here is CASSPGDPGQGYEQYF. The CDR3 DNA reads TGCGCCAGCAGCCCAGGGGACCCGGGACAGGGGTACGAGCAGTACTTC.